The 2 T cell receptor beta chains listed next were all sequenced from one sample in a study of OX40 agonist ivuxolimab in advanced cancers. The method was immunoSEQ multiplex PCR; TCRdb's version includes in-frame clones alone and lacks a portion of them. The top ten hold around 56% of the sample, which has 20,000 to 25,000 clones, under 95% seen once. The sequencing here drew on CD4+ or CD8+ T cells sorted from blood, taken in a trial of the OX40 agonist ivuxolimab. These receptors were taken from an adult with an advanced solid tumor such as melanoma, head and neck, liver or kidney cancer.

V usage is TRBV5-6 and J usage is TRBJ2-3; D is undetermined. The CDR3 extends over 12 amino acids. Trimming removed 2 bases from V and 0 bases from J, with 1 base in between. Germline CDR1 is SGHDT and CDR2 is YYEEEE. DNA of the CDR3: TGTGCCAGCAGCTTTAGCACAGATACGCAGTATTTT. Translation gives CASSFSTDTQYF.

V gene TRBV6-5 combines with J gene TRBJ2-5; 9 bases are a match to TRBD1. V lost 5 bases and J lost 5; bases outside the gene matches: 6. Germline values: CDR1 MNHEY, CDR2 SVGAGI. This CDR3 has 14 residues. This CDR3 is CASSTGGAMETQYF. As DNA, the CDR3 is TGTGCCAGCAGTACAGGGGGCGCAATGGAGACCCAGTACTTC.